The 9 T cell receptor beta chains given below trace back to one sample, sequenced in a study of CD8 T cells in ankylosing spondylitis (dated by TCRdb to 2017 to 2019). Libraries were prepared through 5' RACE. TCRdb shows the sequencer as Illumina HiSeq 2500. Using fastp at Q25 and MiXCR, TCRdb reprocessed the public reads and kept productive beta chains. Merged by CDR3 protein, the rows form single entries marked with the most common genes and DNA. This sample lists 200,000 or so distinct CDR3 sequences; 10% to 15% were detected once. The ten largest clones add up to 8% to 13% of the sample. The source material was blood, either unsorted or a sorted T cell fraction (not recorded which). The receptors shown here come from a female donor with ankylosing spondylitis or in good health (not recorded which).

This clonotype occurred many times. The rearrangement links TRBV7-2 to TRBJ2-3; D perhaps matches TRBD2 (6 bases). The CDR3 loop spans 14 amino acids. Germline loops: CDR1 SGHTA, CDR2 FQGNSA. The V and J ends lost 6 bases and 0 bases respectively, with 10 bases between them. The CDR3 coding sequence is TGTGCCAGCAGTTCGGGACTTAGCACAGATACGCAGTATTTT. It is translated as CASSSGLSTDTQYF.

The table lists this clonotype with many counts. The chain couples TRBV2 to TRBJ1-5, with 7 positions matching TRBD1. From germline, CDR1 is SNHLY and CDR2 FYNNEI. The CDR3 is made up of 15 amino acids. With 6 bases clipped from V and 7 bases from J, the junction kept 12 bases outside the gene matches. This CDR3 reads CASRSDRVAGQPQHF. CDR3 bases: TGTGCCAGCAGGTCCGACAGGGTGGCAGGGCAGCCCCAGCATTTT.

In its sample, this clonotype was seen many times. This chain uses TRBV5-1 with TRBJ2-3; no reliable D call. V was shortened by 1 base and J by 1 base, with 10 bases between the two germline ends. Germline CDR1 SGHRS, CDR2 YFSETQ. CDR3 size: 15 residues. The CDR3 nucleotides read TGCGCCAGCAGCTTGTCCAAGGGCGGCACAGATACGCAGTATTTT. Protein: CASSLSKGGTDTQYF.

On this clonotype itself: A clone one base away is much larger, so this may be a read error. The V call is TRBV12-3 or TRBV12-4, the J call TRBJ2-2, with a tentative D call TRBD2 (6 bases). The CDR3 length is 15 residues. V lost 2 bases, J lost 5 bases, and 12 bases lay in between. As DNA, the CDR3 is TGTGCCAGCAGTTTACACGGGAGAGAAACCGGGGAGCTGTTTTTT. It specifies CASSLHGRETGELFF.

In this sample, this clonotype turned up many times. The V and J genes are TRBV7-9 and TRBJ1-2, with D possibly TRBD1 on 5 matching bases. Germline V gene data show CDR1 as SEHNR and CDR2 as FQNEAQ (reference sequence). The CDR3 has 15 amino acids. The V end was cut by 7 bases, the J end by 4 bases, with 19 bases between. In DNA, the CDR3 is TGTGCCAGCACCGAGGGGAGAGCGACCCTCTATGGCTACACCTTC. Translation: CASTEGRATLYGYTF.

Ten or more counts support this clonotype. The V call is TRBV7-9, the J call TRBJ2-1; 9 nucleotides line up with TRBD1. The CDR3 spans 16 residues. Germline V gene data show CDR1 as SEHNR and CDR2 as FQNEAQ (reference sequence). J was trimmed by 2 bases and V by 4 bases; bases with no gene match: 6. For the CDR3, the DNA is TGTGCCAGCAGCTCTCCCCGACAGGGGGCCTACAATGAGCAGTTCTTC. Translating gives CASSSPRQGAYNEQFF.

This clonotype occurred many times. Germline and junction disagree at one end, which may indicate a read error. The CDR3 coding sequence is TGTGCCAGCACCGTAAAGGGGGCCCCCACAGATACGCAGTATTTT. Translated: CASTVKGAPTDTQYF. The chain links TRBV9 to TRBJ2-3; 7 bases line up with TRBD1. Germline assignment: CDR1 SGDLS and CDR2 YYNGEE. CDR3 length: 15 amino acids.

The CDR3, as DNA: TGTGCCAGCAGCTTAGGAGCGGGGCAAGAGACCCAGTACTTC. This sequence encodes CASSLGAGQETQYF. This sequence joins TRBV7-8 and TRBJ2-5, with 7 bases aligning to TRBD2. Per the germline V gene, CDR1 is SGHVS and CDR2 is FQNEAQ. There are 14 residues in the CDR3. With V trimmed by 1 base and J by 2 bases, 1 base remained unmatched.

This clonotype was seen many times. J is TRBJ2-1 and V is TRBV7-9, with D unresolved. Looked up from germline, CDR1 is SEHNR and CDR2 is FQNEAQ (reference sequence). V lost 10 bases and J lost 6, with 13 bases in between. The CDR3 runs 12 residues. The CDR3 protein is CATGRSANEQFF. In DNA, the CDR3 is TGTGCCACGGGCAGGTCGGCCAATGAGCAGTTCTTC.